The rows below give T cell receptor beta chains drawn from one sample of a study of cytomegalovirus exposure and HLA in healthy donors. TCRdb's table, derived via immunoSEQ multiplex PCR, lists solely in-frame clones and lacks some. The table records approximately 140,000 clones, about four fifths of them present only once. Sequencing was done on a sample of PBMCs. The receptor set was obtained from a man aged 25 to 45 in good health and CMV-seronegative. Both conserved end residues are part of each CDR3. The order of the fields is clone size, J gene, V gene, CDR3 length, D gene, CDR3 DNA, CDR3 protein. A D gene is named only where the DNA matches it firmly. Clone size, where shown, is once, few, many, or a class for clones that have expanded.

-	TRBJ1-1	TRBV6-4	13	-	TGTGCCAGCAGTGTGAGGCAGTCCACTGAAGCTTTCTTT	CASSVRQSTEAFF
once	TRBJ1-5	TRBV27	13	TRBD1	TGTGCCAGCAGTTTAACAGGGGATCAGCCCCAGCATTTT	CASSLTGDQPQHF
-	TRBJ2-3	TRBV15	14	TRBD1	TGTGCCACCAGCACCGACAGGGGAGCAGATACGCAGTATTTT	CATSTDRGADTQYF
-	TRBJ2-1	TRBV2	15	TRBD2	TGTGCCAGCAGTGATACGGGGGGAATCTACAATGAGCAGTTCTTC	CASSDTGGIYNEQFF
-	TRBJ1-5	TRBV6-1	16	-	TGTGCCAGCAGTGAATACGACAGACTTAGCAATCAGCCCCAGCATTTT	CASSEYDRLSNQPQHF
-	TRBJ2-3	TRBV29-1	14	TRBD1	TGCAGCGTTGTGGACAGGATCTTCGCAGATACGCAGTATTTT	CSVVDRIFADTQYF
-	TRBJ2-7	TRBV6-5	14	-	TGTGCCAGCAGTTACTCGATCGGGGGATACGAGCAGTACTTC	CASSYSIGGYEQYF
-	TRBJ2-7	TRBV7-8	13	-	TGTGCCAGCAGCCCGGGGTCGACTGACGAGCAGTACTTC	CASSPGSTDEQYF
-	TRBJ1-2	TRBV10-2	12	-	TGCGCCAGCAGTGAGTCGAGGGATGGCTACACCTTC	CASSESRDGYTF
-	TRBJ2-3	TRBV5-1	14	-	TGCGCCAGCAGCTTTGGCCCCACGACAGATACGCAGTATTTT	CASSFGPTTDTQYF
-	TRBJ2-1	TRBV5-1	16	TRBD2	TGCGCCAGCAGCTGGACCGGGACTAGCGGATACAATGAGCAGTTCTTC	CASSWTGTSGYNEQFF